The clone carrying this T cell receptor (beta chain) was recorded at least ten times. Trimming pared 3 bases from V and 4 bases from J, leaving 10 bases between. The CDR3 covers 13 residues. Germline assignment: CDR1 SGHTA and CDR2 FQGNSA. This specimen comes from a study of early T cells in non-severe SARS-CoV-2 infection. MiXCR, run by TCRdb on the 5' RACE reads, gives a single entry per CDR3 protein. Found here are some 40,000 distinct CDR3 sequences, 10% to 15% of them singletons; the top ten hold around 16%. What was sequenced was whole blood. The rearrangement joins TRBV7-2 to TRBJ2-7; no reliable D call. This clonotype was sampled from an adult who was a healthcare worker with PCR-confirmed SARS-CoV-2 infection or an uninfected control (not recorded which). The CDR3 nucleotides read TGTGCCAGCAGCTTTTCCGGGCGGTACGAGCAGTACTTC. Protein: CASSFSGRYEQYF.